This is a list of T cell receptor beta chains from one sample in a study of blood T cell repertoires in COVID-19. Generated by immunoSEQ multiplex PCR, the TCRdb table keeps only in-frame clones and is missing some. Of 94,000 or so clones in the sample, approximately 90% were seen once. Sequencing was done on a sample of peripheral blood. The source of these receptors is an elderly woman with active COVID-19. CDR3s include the opening cysteine and the closing phenylalanine or tryptophan. D genes are given only for firm matches. Rows may omit the clone size; those that give it use once, few, many or a size class.

NA TRBJ2-1 NA TRBV7-2 CASSQGGEQFF
TRBD2 TRBJ2-1 NA TRBV18 CASSRIAGTYNEQFF
NA TRBJ1-4 NA TRBV19 CASSRDTQNEKLFF
NA TRBJ2-3 NA TRBV2 CASSPEGRKYF
NA TRBJ2-5 NA TRBV4-2 CASSQGRAPRETQYF
NA TRBJ2-7 NA TRBV7-9 CASSLGLSGEQYF
NA TRBJ2-7 NA TRBV7-9 CASSLSGGEGRYEEYF
NA TRBJ2-5 NA TRBV10-3 CAISARGQETQYF
NA TRBJ2-1 NA TRBV29-1 CSVVVLLPYNEQFF
NA TRBJ1-3 NA TRBV9 CASSVGTAGNTIYF
NA TRBJ2-7 few TRBV2 CASSDRSNTYEQYF
TRBD1 TRBJ2-7 NA TRBV29-1 CSARTGAYEQYF
NA TRBJ1-6 once TRBV6-5 CASRPPQGVGSPLHF
NA TRBJ2-7 NA TRBV4-1 CATTPGSPSYEQYF
TRBD1 TRBJ2-7 few TRBV7-2 CASGPNAGTASYEQYF
NA TRBJ2-2 NA TRBV7-3 CASSLGVRVTGELFF
TRBD2 TRBJ2-1 NA TRBV7-8 CASSPWTTGGEQFF
TRBD2 TRBJ2-7 NA TRBV18 CASSPGGYEQYF
NA TRBJ1-5 few TRBV28 CASSSNRDQPQHF
TRBD2 TRBJ2-5 once TRBV6-5 CASSYSTSPETQYF
TRBD2 TRBJ2-7 NA TRBV4-2 CASSQGLAGVGHEQYF
NA TRBJ2-1 NA TRBV6-5 CASSYARGEQFF
TRBD2 TRBJ2-3 NA TRBV9 CASSVGGRDTDTQYF
NA TRBJ1-4 few TRBV4-3 CASSQGSTAVGREKLFF
NA TRBJ2-7 NA TRBV15 CATSSLIYGEQYF
NA TRBJ2-1 NA TRBV4-3 CASSQEMEIEQFF
NA TRBJ2-4 once TRBV6-6 CASSYGAAKNIQYF